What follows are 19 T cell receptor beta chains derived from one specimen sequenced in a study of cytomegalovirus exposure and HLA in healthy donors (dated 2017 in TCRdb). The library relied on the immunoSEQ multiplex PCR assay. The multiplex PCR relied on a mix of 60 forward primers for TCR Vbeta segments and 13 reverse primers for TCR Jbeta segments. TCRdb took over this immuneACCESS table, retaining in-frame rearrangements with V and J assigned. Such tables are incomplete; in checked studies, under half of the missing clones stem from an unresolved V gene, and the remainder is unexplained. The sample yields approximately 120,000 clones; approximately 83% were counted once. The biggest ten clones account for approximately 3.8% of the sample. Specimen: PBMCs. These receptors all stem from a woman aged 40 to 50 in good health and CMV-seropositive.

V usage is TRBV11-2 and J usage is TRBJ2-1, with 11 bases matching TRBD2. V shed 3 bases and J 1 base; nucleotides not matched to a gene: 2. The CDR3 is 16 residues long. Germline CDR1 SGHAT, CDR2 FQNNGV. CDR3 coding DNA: TGTGCCAGCAGCTTGGGGACTAGCGGATCCTACAATGAGCAGTTCTTC. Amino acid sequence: CASSLGTSGSYNEQFF. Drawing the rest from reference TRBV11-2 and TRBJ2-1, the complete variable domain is EAGVAQSPRYKIIEKRQSVAFWCNPISGHATLYWYQQILGQGPKLLIQFQNNGVVDDSQLPKDRFSAERLKGVDSTLKIQPAKLEDSAVYLCASSLGTSGSYNEQFFGPGTRLTVL.

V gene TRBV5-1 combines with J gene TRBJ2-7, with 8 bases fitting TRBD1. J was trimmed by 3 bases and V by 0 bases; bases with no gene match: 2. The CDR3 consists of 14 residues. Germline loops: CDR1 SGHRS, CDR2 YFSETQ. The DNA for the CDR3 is TGCGCCAGCAGCTTGGGAGGGACAGGCTACGAGCAGTACTTC. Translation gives CASSLGGTGYEQYF.

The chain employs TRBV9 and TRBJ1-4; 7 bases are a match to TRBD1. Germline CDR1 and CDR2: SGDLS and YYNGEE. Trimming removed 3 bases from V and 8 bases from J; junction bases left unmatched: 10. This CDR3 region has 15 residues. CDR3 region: CASSEDRTNGEKLFF. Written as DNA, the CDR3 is TGTGCCAGCAGCGAGGACAGGACAAATGGGGAAAAACTGTTTTTT.

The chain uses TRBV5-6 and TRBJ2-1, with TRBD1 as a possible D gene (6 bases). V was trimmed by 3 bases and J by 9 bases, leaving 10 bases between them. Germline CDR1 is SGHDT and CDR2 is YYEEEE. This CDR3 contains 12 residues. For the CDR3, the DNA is TGTGCCAGCAGCTACAGCAGGGGTGAGCAGTTCTTC. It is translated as CASSYSRGEQFF.

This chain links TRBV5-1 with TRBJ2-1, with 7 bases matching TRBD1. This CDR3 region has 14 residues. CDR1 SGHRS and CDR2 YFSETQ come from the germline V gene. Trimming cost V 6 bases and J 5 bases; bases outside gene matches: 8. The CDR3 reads CASTIQGPDNEQFF. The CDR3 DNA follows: TGCGCCAGCACGATACAGGGGCCCGACAATGAGCAGTTCTTC.

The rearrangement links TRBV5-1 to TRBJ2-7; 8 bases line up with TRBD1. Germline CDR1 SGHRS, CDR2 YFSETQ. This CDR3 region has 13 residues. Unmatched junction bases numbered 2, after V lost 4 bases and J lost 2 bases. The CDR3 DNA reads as TGCGCCAGCAGCCCACAGGGGGCCTACGAGCAGTACTTC. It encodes CASSPQGAYEQYF.

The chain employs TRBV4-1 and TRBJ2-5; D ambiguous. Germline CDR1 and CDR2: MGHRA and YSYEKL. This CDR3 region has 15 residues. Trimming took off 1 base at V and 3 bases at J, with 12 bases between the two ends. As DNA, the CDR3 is TGCGCCAGCAGCCAAGCTTCCGCACAAAAAGAGACCCAGTACTTC. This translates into CASSQASAQKETQYF.

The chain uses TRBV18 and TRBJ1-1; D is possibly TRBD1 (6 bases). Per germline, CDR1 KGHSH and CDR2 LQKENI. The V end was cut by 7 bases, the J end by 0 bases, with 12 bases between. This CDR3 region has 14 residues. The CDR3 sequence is CASFAGVMNTEAFF. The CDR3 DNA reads TGTGCCAGCTTCGCAGGGGTCATGAACACTGAAGCTTTCTTT.

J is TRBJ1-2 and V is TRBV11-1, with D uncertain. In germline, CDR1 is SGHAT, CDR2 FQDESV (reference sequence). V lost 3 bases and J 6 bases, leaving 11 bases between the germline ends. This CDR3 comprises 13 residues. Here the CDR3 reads CASSLRDWNGYTF. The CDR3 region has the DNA TGTGCCAGCAGCTTGAGGGATTGGAATGGCTACACCTTC. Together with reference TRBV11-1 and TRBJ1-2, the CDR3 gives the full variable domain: EAEVAQSPRYKITEKSQAVAFWCDPISGHATLYWYRQILGQGPELLVQFQDESVVDDSQLPKDRFSAERLKGVDSTLKIQPAELGDSAMYLCASSLRDWNGYTFGSGTRLTVV.

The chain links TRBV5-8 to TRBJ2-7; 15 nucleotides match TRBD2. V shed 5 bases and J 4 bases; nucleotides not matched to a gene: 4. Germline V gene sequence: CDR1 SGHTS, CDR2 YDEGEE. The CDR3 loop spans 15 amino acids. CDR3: CASRPGTSGRYEQYF. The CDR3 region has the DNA TGTGCCAGCAGGCCCGGGACTAGCGGGAGGTACGAGCAGTACTTC. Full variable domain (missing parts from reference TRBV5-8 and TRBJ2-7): EAGVTQSPTHLIKTRGQQATLRCSPISGHTSVYWYQQALGLGLQFLLWYDEGEERNRGNFPPRFSGRQFPNYSSELNVNALELEDSALYLCASRPGTSGRYEQYFGPGTRLTVT.

The CDR3 spells CATTPTGLNTEAFF. CDR3 coding DNA: TGTGCCACCACCCCGACAGGGCTGAACACTGAAGCTTTCTTT. The chain has TRBV15 and TRBJ1-1; 7 bases align to TRBD1. Germline V gene lookup returns CDR1 LNHNV and CDR2 YYDKDF (reference sequence). The CDR3 consists of 14 residues. The V and J ends lost 7 bases and 0 bases, in that order; junction bases with no gene match: 5.

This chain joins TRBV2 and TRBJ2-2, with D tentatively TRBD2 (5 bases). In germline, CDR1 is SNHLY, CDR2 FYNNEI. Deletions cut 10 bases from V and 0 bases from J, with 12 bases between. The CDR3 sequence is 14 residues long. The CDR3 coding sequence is TGTGCCACCCACGGACTTACGAACACCGGGGAGCTGTTTTTT. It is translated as CATHGLTNTGELFF.

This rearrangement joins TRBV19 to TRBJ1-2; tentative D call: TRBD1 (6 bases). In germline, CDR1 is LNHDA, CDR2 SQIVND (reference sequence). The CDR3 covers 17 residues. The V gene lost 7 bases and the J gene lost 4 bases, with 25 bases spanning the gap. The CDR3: CASTPVGGGQVGYGYTF. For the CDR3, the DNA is TGTGCCAGTACCCCAGTGGGCGGGGGGCAGGTTGGCTATGGCTACACCTTC. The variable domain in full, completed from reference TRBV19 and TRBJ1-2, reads DGGITQSPKYLFRKEGQNVTLSCEQNLNHDAMYWYRQDPGQGLRLIYYSQIVNDFQKGDIAEGYSVSREKKESFPLTVTSAQKNPTAFYLCASTPVGGGQVGYGYTFGSGTRLTVV.

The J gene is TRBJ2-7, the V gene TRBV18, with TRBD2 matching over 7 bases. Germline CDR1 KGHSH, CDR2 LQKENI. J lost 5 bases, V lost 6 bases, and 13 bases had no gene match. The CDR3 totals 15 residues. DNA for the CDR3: TGTGCCAGCTCCCCGAGCGGGGACTTTAGGGACGAGCAGTACTTC. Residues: CASSPSGDFRDEQYF.

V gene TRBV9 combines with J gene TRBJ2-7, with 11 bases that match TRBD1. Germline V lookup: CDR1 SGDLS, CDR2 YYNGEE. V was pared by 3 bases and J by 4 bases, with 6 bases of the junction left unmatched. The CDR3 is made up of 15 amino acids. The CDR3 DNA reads TGTGCCAGCAGCGCTGGACAGGGGGCTATTTACGAGCAGTACTTC. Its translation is CASSAGQGAIYEQYF.

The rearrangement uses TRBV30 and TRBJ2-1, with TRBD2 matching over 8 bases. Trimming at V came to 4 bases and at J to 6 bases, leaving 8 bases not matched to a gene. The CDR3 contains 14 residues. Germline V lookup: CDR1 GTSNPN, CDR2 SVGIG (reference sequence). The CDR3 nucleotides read TGTGCCTGGACCTCGTCGGGAGGGCCCAATGAGCAGTTCTTC. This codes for CAWTSSGGPNEQFF.

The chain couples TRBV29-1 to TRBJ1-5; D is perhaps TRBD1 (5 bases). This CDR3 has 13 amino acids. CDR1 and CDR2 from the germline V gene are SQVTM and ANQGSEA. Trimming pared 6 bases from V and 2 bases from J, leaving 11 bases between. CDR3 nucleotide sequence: TGCAGCGTCCAGGGTGGCGGCAATCAGCCCCAGCATTTT. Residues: CSVQGGGNQPQHF.

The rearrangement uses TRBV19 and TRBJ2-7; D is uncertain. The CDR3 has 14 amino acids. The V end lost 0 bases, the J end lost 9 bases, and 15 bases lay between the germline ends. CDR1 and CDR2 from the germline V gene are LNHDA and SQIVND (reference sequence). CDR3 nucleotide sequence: TGTGCCAGTAGTATAGATCGAAGAGACTCGGGGCAGTACTTC. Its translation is CASSIDRRDSGQYF. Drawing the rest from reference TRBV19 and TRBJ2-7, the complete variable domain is DGGITQSPKYLFRKEGQNVTLSCEQNLNHDAMYWYRQDPGQGLRLIYYSQIVNDFQKGDIAEGYSVSREKKESFPLTVTSAQKNPTAFYLCASSIDRRDSGQYFGPGTRLTVT.

CDR3 loop: CASSFQGSTDTQYF. In DNA, the CDR3 is TGTGCCAGCAGCTTCCAGGGTAGCACAGATACGCAGTATTTT. The chain joins TRBV7-2 to TRBJ2-3; maybe TRBD1 (5 bases). The CDR3 sequence is 14 residues long. The germline CDR1 and CDR2 sequences are SGHTA and FQGNSA. V lost 3 bases and J 0 bases, leaving 7 bases between the germline ends.